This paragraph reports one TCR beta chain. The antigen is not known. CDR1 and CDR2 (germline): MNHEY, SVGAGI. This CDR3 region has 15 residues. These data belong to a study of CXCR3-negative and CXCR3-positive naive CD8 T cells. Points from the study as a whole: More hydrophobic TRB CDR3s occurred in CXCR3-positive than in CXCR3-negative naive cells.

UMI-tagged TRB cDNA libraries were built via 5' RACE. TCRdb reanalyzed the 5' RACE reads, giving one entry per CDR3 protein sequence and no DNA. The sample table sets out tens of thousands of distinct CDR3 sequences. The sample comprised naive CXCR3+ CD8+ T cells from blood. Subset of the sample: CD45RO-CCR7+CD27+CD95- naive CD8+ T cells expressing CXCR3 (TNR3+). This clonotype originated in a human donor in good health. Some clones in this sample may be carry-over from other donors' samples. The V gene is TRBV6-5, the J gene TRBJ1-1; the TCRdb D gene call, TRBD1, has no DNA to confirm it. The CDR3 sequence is CASSYFGGPNTEAFF.